This T cell receptor beta chain was found in a study of blood T cell repertoires in COVID-19. Study-wide context: PBMCs, B-cell-depleted T cells, or T cells provided the cDNA or gDNA that made up the material.

The table came from immunoSEQ multiplex PCR; TCRdb's copy has only in-frame clones and leaves some out. The data hold under 200,000 clones, with 89% observed a single time. The length of the CDR3 is 17 residues. CDR1 is GTSNPN and CDR2 is SVGIG in the germline V gene (reference sequence). Trimming at V came to 0 bases and at J to 0 bases, leaving 7 bases not matched to a gene. The rearrangement joins TRBV30 to TRBJ2-3; 9 bases fit TRBD2. This TCR derives from a woman aged 18 to 35 who had recovered from COVID-19. Sample: PBMCs or T cells enriched from blood (not recorded which). The CDR3 nucleotides read TGTGCCTGGAGTGTATTTATAACTAGCGGGAGCACAGATACGCAGTATTTT. Its translation is CAWSVFITSGSTDTQYF.